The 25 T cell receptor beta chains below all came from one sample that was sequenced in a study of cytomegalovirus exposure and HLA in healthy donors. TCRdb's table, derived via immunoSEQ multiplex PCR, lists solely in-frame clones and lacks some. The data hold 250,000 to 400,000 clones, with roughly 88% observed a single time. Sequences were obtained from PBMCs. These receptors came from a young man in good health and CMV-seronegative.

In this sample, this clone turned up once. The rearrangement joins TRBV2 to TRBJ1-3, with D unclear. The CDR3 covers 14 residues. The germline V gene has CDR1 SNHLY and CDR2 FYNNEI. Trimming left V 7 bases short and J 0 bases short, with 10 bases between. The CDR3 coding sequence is TGTGCCAGCATCGGTCGTCCCTCTGGAAACACCATATATTTT. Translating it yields CASIGRPSGNTIYF.

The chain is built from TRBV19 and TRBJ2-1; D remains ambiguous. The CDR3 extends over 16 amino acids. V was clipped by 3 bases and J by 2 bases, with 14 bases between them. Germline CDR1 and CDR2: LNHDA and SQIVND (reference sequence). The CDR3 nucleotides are TGTGCCAGTAGTATTTCACAAAATTCCCCCTACAATGAGCAGTTCTTC. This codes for CASSISQNSPYNEQFF.

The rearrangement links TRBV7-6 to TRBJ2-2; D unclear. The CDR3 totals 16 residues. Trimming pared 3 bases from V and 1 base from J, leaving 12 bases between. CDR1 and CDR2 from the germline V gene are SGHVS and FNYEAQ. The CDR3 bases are TGTGCCAGCAGCTTCGGTCTACCAGGGAACACCGGGGAGCTGTTTTTT. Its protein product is CASSFGLPGNTGELFF.

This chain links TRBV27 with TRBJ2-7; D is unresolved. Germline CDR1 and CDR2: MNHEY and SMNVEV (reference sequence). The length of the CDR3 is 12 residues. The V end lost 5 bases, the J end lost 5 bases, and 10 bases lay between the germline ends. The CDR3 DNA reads TGTGCCAGCAGTAACAGTTTCGACGAGCAGTACTTC. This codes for CASSNSFDEQYF.

The CDR3 loop is CASSQGEGTVSSPLHF. CDR3 DNA: TGCGCCAGCAGCCAAGGGGAAGGGACAGTCTCTTCACCCCTCCACTTT. J is TRBJ1-6 and V is TRBV4-1, with 7 positions matching TRBD1. V lost 1 base, J lost 9 bases, and 9 bases stayed unmatched. The length of the CDR3 is 16 residues. Germline lookup yields CDR1 MGHRA and CDR2 YSYEKL.

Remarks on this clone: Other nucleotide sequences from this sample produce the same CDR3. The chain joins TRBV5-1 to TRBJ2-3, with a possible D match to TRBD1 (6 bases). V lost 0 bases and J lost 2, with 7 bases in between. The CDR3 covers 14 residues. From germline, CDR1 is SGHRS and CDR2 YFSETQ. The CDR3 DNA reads TGCGCCAGCAGCTTGGGGGGGCCCACAGATACGCAGTATTTT. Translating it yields CASSLGGPTDTQYF.

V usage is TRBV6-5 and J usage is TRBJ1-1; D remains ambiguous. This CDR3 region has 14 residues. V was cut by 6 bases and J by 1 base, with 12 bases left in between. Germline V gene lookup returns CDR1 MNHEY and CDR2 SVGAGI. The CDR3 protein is CASRMEGWNTEAFF. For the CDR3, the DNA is TGTGCCAGCAGGATGGAGGGATGGAACACTGAAGCTTTCTTT.

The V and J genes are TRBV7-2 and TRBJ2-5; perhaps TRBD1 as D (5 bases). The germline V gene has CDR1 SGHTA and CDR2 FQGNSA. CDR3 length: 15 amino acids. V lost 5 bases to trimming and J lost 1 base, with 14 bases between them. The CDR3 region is CASSTQGRIQETQYF. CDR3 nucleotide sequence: TGTGCCAGCAGCACGCAGGGCCGAATCCAAGAGACCCAGTACTTC. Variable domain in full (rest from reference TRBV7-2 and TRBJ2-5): GAGVSQSPSNKVTEKGKDVELRCDPISGHTALYWYRQSLGQGLEFLIYFQGNSAPDKSGLPSDRFSAERTGGSVSTLTIQRTQQEDSAVYLCASSTQGRIQETQYFGPGTRLLVL.

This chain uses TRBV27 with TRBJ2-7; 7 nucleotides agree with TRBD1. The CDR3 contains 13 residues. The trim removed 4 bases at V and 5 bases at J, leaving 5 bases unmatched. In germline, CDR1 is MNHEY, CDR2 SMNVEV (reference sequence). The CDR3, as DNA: TGTGCCAGCAGTTCCCCACAGGGGAACGAGCAGTACTTC. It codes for CASSSPQGNEQYF.

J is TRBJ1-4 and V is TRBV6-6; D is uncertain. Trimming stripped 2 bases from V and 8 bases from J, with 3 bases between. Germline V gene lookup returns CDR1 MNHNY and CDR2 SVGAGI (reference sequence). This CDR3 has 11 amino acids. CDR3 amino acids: CASSYREKLFF. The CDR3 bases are TGTGCCAGCAGTTACCGGGAAAAACTGTTTTTT.

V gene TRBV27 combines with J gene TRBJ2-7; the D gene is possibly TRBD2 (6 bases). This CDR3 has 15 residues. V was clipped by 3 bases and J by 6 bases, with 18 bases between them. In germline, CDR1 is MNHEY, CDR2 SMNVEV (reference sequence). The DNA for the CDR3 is TGTGCCAGCAGTTTGACCAGGCACGGGGGAGCCGAGCAGTACTTC. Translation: CASSLTRHGGAEQYF.

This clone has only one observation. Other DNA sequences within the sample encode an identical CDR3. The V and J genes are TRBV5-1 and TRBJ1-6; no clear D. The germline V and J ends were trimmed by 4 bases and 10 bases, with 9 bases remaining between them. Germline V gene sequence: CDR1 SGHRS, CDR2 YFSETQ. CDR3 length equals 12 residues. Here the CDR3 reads CASSSENSPLHF. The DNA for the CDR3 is TGCGCCAGCAGCAGCGAGAACTCACCCCTCCACTTT.

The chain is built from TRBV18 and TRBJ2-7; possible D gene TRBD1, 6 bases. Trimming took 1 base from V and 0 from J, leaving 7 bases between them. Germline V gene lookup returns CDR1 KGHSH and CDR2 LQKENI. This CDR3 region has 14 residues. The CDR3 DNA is TGTGCCAGCTCACCACTGGACAGCTCCTACGAGCAGTACTTC. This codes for CASSPLDSSYEQYF.

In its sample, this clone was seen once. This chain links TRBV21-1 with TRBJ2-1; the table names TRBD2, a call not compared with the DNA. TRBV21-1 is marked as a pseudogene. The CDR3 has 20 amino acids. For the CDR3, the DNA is TGTGCCAGCAGCAAAGGAGAAGGAGCTAGCGGGGTTTCCTCCTACAATGAGCAGTTCTTC. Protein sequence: CASSKGEGASGVSSYNEQFF.

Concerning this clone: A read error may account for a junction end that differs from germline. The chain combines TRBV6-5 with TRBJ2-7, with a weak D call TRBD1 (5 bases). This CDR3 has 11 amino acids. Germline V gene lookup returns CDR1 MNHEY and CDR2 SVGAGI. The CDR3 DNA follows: TGTGCCAGCAGTGAAATAAGGGGCCAGAGATTC. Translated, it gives CASSEIRGQRF.

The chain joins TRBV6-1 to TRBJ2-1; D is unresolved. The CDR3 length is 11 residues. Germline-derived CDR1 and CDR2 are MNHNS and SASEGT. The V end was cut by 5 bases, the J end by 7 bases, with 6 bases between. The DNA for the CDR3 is TGTGCCAGCAGTATTAGAAATGAGCAGTTCTTC. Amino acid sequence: CASSIRNEQFF.

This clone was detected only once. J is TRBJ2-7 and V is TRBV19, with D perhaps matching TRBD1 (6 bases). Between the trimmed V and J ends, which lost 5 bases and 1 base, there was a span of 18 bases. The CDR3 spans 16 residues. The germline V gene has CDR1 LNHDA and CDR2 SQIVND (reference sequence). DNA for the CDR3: TGTGCCAGTAGTCCTGGGGGCGGATCGGGTTCCTACGAGCAGTACTTC. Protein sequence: CASSPGGGSGSYEQYF.

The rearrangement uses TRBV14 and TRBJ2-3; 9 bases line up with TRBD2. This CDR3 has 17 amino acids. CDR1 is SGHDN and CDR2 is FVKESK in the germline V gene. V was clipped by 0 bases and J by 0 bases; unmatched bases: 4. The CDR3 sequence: CASSQEGLAQSTDTQYF. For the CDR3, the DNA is TGTGCCAGCAGCCAAGAGGGACTAGCTCAAAGCACAGATACGCAGTATTTT.

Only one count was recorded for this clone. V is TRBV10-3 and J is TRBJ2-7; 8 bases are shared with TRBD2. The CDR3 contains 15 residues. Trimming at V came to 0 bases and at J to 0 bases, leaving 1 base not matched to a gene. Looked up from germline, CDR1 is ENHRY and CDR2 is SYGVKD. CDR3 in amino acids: CAISESGTSSYEQYF. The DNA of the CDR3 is TGTGCCATCAGTGAGTCAGGGACTAGCTCCTACGAGCAGTACTTC.

CDR3 in DNA: TGCGCCAGCAGCTTCGGACTAGCGGGGGGCTGGGAGACCCAGTACTTC. Encoded protein: CASSFGLAGGWETQYF. The rearrangement uses TRBV5-1 and TRBJ2-5; 14 bases are a match to TRBD2. CDR3 size: 16 residues. J was trimmed by 5 bases and V by 2 bases; bases with no gene match: 5. Per germline, CDR1 SGHRS and CDR2 YFSETQ.

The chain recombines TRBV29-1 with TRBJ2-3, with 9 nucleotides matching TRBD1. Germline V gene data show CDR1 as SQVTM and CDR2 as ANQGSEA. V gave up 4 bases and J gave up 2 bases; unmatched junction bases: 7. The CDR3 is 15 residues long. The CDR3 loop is CSVGKGTGFTDTQYF. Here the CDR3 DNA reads TGCAGCGTTGGAAAAGGGACAGGGTTCACAGATACGCAGTATTTT.

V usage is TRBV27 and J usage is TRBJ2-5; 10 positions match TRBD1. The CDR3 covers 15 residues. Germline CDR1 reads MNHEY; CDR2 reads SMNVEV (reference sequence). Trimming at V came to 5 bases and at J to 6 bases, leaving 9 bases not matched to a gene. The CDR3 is CASSLTGGLLQTQYF. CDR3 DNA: TGTGCCAGCAGTCTGACAGGGGGCTTGTTGCAGACCCAGTACTTC.

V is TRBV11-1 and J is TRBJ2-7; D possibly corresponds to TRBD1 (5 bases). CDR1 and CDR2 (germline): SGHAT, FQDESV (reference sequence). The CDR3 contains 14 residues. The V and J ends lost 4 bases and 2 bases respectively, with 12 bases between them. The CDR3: CASSYQGNAYEQYF. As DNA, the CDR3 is TGTGCCAGCAGCTACCAGGGAAACGCCTACGAGCAGTACTTC.

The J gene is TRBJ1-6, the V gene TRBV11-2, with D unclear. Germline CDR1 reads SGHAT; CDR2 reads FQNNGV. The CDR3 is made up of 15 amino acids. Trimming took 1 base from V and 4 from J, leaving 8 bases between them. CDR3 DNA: TGTGCCAGCAGCTTAGGGGCCTTATATAATTCACCCCTCCACTTT. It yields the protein CASSLGALYNSPLHF.

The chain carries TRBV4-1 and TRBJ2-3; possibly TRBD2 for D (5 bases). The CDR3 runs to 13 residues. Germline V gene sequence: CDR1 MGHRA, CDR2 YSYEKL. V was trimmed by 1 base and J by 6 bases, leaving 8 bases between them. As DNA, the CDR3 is TGCGCCAGCAGCCAAGCACTAGGGGATACGCAGTATTTT. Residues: CASSQALGDTQYF.